This T cell receptor (beta chain) was captured in a study of blood T cell repertoires in COVID-19. The sample holds one count of this clone. TCRdb's table, derived via immunoSEQ multiplex PCR, lists solely in-frame clones and lacks some. The sample lists approximately 210,000 clones; 87% were seen once. Trimming at V came to 3 bases and at J to 6 bases, leaving 5 bases not matched to a gene. Germline loops: CDR1 SGDLS, CDR2 YYNGEE. CDR3 length equals 14 residues. The chain recombines TRBV9 with TRBJ2-2, with 7 bases fitting TRBD1. Sequencing input: PBMCs or T cells enriched from blood (not recorded which). The TCR sequence derives from a woman aged 25 to 39 who had recovered from COVID-19. CDR3 nucleotides: TGTGCCAGCAGCGACAGGGGTTTGGCCGGGGAGCTGTTTTTT. This codes for CASSDRGLAGELFF.